Listed below are T cell receptor beta chains from one sample, sequenced in a study of blood T cells in healthy people across ages. One entry per CDR3 protein results from TCRdb running MiXCR on the 5' RACE reads. The sample carries approximately 780,000 distinct CDR3 sequences, roughly 25% recorded once. This same sample was also part of a study on T cells of mothers and their children.

The specimen sequenced was blood. These receptor sequences come from a boy aged 5-17 years in good health. The CDR3 runs from the conserved cysteine through the conserved F or W. The D gene is left open where the match is weak. The size of a clone is reported for some rows only, either as once, few or many, or as a class for expanded clones.

D gene	V gene	clone size	J gene	CDR3 DNA	CDR3 protein
TRBD1	TRBV9	few	TRBJ2-1	TGTGCCAGCAGGGATCCGGGACAGGGGAATGAGCAGTTCTTC	CASRDPGQGNEQFF
.	TRBV4-1	.	TRBJ1-4	TGCGCCAGCAGCCAATACAGCGGAGATAATGAAAAACTGTTTTTT	CASSQYSGDNEKLFF
.	TRBV7-9	few	TRBJ1-2	TGTGCCAGCAGCTCGGGGTTTGCCTATGGCTACACCTTC	CASSSGFAYGYTF
.	TRBV5-1	.	TRBJ1-3	TGCGCCAGCAGCTTGGGAGCAGATGGAAACACCATATATTTT	CASSLGADGNTIYF
.	TRBV20-1	few	TRBJ2-3	TGCAGTGCTAGGGTAGAGAGCACAGATACGCAGTATTTT	CSARVESTDTQYF
.	TRBV28	few	TRBJ1-1	TGTGCCAGCAGTTTAACGCCCGGAGGCACTGAAGCTTTCTTT	CASSLTPGGTEAFF
TRBD1	TRBV10-3	once	TRBJ1-1	TGTGCCATCAGTGACTGGGACAGGGGGCCAATACAGAACACTGAAGCTTTCTTT	CAISDWDRGPIQNTEAFF
TRBD1	TRBV27	.	TRBJ2-7	TGTGCCAGCGGCCACAGGGGGTTCAACGAGCAGTACTTC	CASGHRGFNEQYF
.	TRBV12-3/TRBV12-4	.	TRBJ1-1	TGTGCCAGCAGCCGACAAGGTGAAGCTTTCTTT	CASSRQGEAFF
.	TRBV4-3	.	TRBJ2-1	TGCGCCAGCAGCCAAGATAGGGGGGCCTCCCAGTACAATGAGCAGTTCTTC	CASSQDRGASQYNEQFF
TRBD1	TRBV19	.	TRBJ2-7	TGTGCCAGTAGTGGACAGGGGTACTACGAGCAGTACTTC	CASSGQGYYEQYF
.	TRBV10-3	few	TRBJ2-3	TGTGCCGTCAGTGAGTCTCAGGGGCAGGGGAGGACAGATACGCAGTATTTT	CAVSESQGQGRTDTQYF
.	TRBV6-1	.	TRBJ2-2	TGTGCCAGCAGTTCAGGACCCGAGGCTGGGGAGCTGTTTTTT	CASSSGPEAGELFF
.	TRBV28	few	TRBJ1-3	TGTGCCAGCAGTTTAGGGGGGAGCTCTGGAAACACCATATATTTT	CASSLGGSSGNTIYF
TRBD2	TRBV9	few	TRBJ2-5	TGTGCCAGCAGCTCAGGAGCGGGGGGCCTGTACCAAGAGACTCAGTACTTC	CASSSGAGGLYQETQYF
.	TRBV20-1	.	TRBJ2-5	TGCAGTGCCTATGGAGGGGGTCGGGCGGAGACCCAGTACTTC	CSAYGGGRAETQYF
TRBD1	TRBV20-1	few	TRBJ1-1	TGCAGTGCTAGCTACAGGGGGCTGAACACTGAAGCTTTCTTT	CSASYRGLNTEAFF
.	TRBV3-1	few	TRBJ2-5	TGTGCCAGCAGCCAAGAGGTGGGAACGGAGACCCAGTACTTC	CASSQEVGTETQYF
.	TRBV7-9	.	TRBJ1-1	TGTGCCAGCAGCTTACGGGGGGGGGCAAAGACTGAAGCTTTCTTT	CASSLRGGAKTEAFF
TRBD1	TRBV10-3	.	TRBJ2-1	TGTGCCATCAGTCCGGGACAGGGTCTCGGTGAGCAGTTCTTC	CAISPGQGLGEQFF
TRBD2	TRBV5-1	.	TRBJ2-1	TGCGCCAGCAAAACTAGCGGGGGCCGGAGCTCCTACAATGAGCAGTTCTTC	CASKTSGGRSSYNEQFF
.	TRBV20-1	few	TRBJ2-5	TGCAGTGCCTTGGACCAGGGGTACCAAGAGACCCAGTACTTC	CSALDQGYQETQYF
.	TRBV20-1	once	TRBJ2-5	TGCAGTGCCAAGGGACGATACCAAGAGACCCAGTACTTC	CSAKGRYQETQYF
.	TRBV27	few	TRBJ2-7	TGTGCCAGCGGCCTGTGGGTCGAGCAGTACTTC	CASGLWVEQYF
TRBD1	TRBV5-1	.	TRBJ2-7	TGCGCCAGCAGCCCCCCGGGACAGACCTACGAGCAGTACTTC	CASSPPGQTYEQYF
TRBD1	TRBV7-9	.	TRBJ1-4	TGTGCCAGCAGCGGGGGACAGATTAGTGAAAAACTGTTTTTT	CASSGGQISEKLFF
TRBD1	TRBV12-3/TRBV12-4	.	TRBJ1-3	TGTGCCAGCACCCAGACAGGGACTGGAAACACCATATATTTT	CASTQTGTGNTIYF
.	TRBV5-1	few	TRBJ2-3	TGCGCCAGCAGCTTACCCACCGACACAGATACGCAGTACTTT	CASSLPTDTDTQYF
TRBD2	TRBV10-3	.	TRBJ2-7	TGTGCCATCCTTTATTTCCTCTGGACTAGCGGCTACGAGCAGTACTTC	CAILYFLWTSGYEQYF
.	TRBV7-9	.	TRBJ2-2	TGTGCCAGCAGCCGACTTCCCCCAGGGAACACCGGGGAGCTGTTTTTT	CASSRLPPGNTGELFF
.	TRBV28	.	TRBJ2-7	TGTGCCAGCAGTCCCTCGCGACAGTCTGACGAGCAGTACTTC	CASSPSRQSDEQYF
TRBD1	TRBV28	few	TRBJ1-5	TGTGCCAGCAGTCCCCAGGACAGGGAGGATCAGCCCCAGCATTTT	CASSPQDREDQPQHF
.	TRBV20-1	few	TRBJ2-2	TGCAGTGCTAGAAAGGGAGGTCCGAACACCGGGGAGCTGTTTTTT	CSARKGGPNTGELFF
.	TRBV28	.	TRBJ2-1	TGTGCCAGCAGCGAAGGGGCCTCTAGGCACAATGAGCAGTTCTTC	CASSEGASRHNEQFF
.	TRBV9	.	TRBJ1-1	TGTGCCAGCAGCGTAGCCCCACCTGGTGGCACTGAAGCTTTCTTT	CASSVAPPGGTEAFF
TRBD2	TRBV6-6	few	TRBJ2-7	TGTGCCAGCAGCAAACTAGCGGGGAAGTTCTACGAGCAGTACTTC	CASSKLAGKFYEQYF
TRBD2	TRBV20-1	.	TRBJ2-7	TGCAGTGCTAGAGATAGCGGGGGGCACTCCTACGAGCAGTACTTC	CSARDSGGHSYEQYF
.	TRBV5-1	.	TRBJ1-2	TGCGCCAGCAGCTTGGCCGTGGATAACTATGGCTACACCTTC	CASSLAVDNYGYTF
.	TRBV5-1	.	TRBJ1-5	TGCGCCAGCAGCTTGGGGGGAGTGGATCAGCCCCAGCATTTT	CASSLGGVDQPQHF
.	TRBV14	.	TRBJ1-2	TGTGCCAGCAGCCAAGGGTTACCGGGACGGGGCTATGGCTACACCTTC	CASSQGLPGRGYGYTF
.	TRBV6-2/TRBV6-3	.	TRBJ1-2	TGTGCCAGCATCAAACTACCGGGACAAATATTCTATGGCTACACCTTC	CASIKLPGQIFYGYTF
.	TRBV27	.	TRBJ2-7	TGTGCCAGCAGTTTATTTAGGGCTTCGAGCTCCTACGAGCAGTACTTC	CASSLFRASSSYEQYF
.	TRBV12-3/TRBV12-4	few	TRBJ2-5	TGTGCCAGCAGTGGCGGGAACTACCAAGAGACCCAGTACTTC	CASSGGNYQETQYF
.	TRBV7-9	.	TRBJ2-7	TGTGCCAGCAGCCCCCGAACCTTGGACGAGCAGTACTTC	CASSPRTLDEQYF
.	TRBV10-3	few	TRBJ2-7	TGTGCCATCACCGAGGGGGTGACAGCCGCCTACGAGCAGTACTTC	CAITEGVTAAYEQYF
.	TRBV6-5	.	TRBJ2-1	TGTGCCAGCAGTTACCGACGGGGCGTCTACGAGCAGTTCTTC	CASSYRRGVYEQFF
.	TRBV7-2	.	TRBJ1-4	TGTGCCAGCAGCTTAACTACGGAAGATAATGAAAAACTGTTTTTT	CASSLTTEDNEKLFF
TRBD2	TRBV3-1	few	TRBJ2-6	TGTGCCAGCAGCCGCCGGGGGGCTGGGGCCAACGTCCTGACTTTC	CASSRRGAGANVLTF
.	TRBV27	.	TRBJ1-4	TGTGCTAGCAGCCCGGGCGAGGGTGCAAAACTGTTTTTT	CASSPGEGAKLFF
.	TRBV7-7	few	TRBJ1-3	TGTGCCAGCAGCCCTTCCTTAACGGGCTCTGGAAACACCATATATTTT	CASSPSLTGSGNTIYF
TRBD1	TRBV28	.	TRBJ2-5	TGTGCCAGCAGACTGGGGGACACAGGGGTGCGGGAGACCCAGTACTTC	CASRLGDTGVRETQYF
TRBD1	TRBV10-3	few	TRBJ2-5	TGTGCCATCAGTGGGAAACAGGGGGAGACCCAGTACTTC	CAISGKQGETQYF
TRBD1	TRBV5-1	.	TRBJ1-4	TGCGCCAGCAGCTTGGATGGACAGGGACGAGAAAAACTGTTTTTT	CASSLDGQGREKLFF
TRBD1	TRBV12-3/TRBV12-4	few	TRBJ1-1	TGTGCTAGCAGCCTCCCGGGACAGGGAGCTTTCTTT	CASSLPGQGAFF
.	TRBV20-1	.	TRBJ1-5	TGCAGTGCTAGAGAAGGCGGCAGGGATTGGCAGCCCCAGCATTTT	CSAREGGRDWQPQHF
TRBD1	TRBV12-3/TRBV12-4	.	TRBJ1-5	TGTGCCAGCAGTTCGGACAGGGCTCAGCCCCAGCATTTT	CASSSDRAQPQHF
.	TRBV6-5	.	TRBJ1-5	TGTGCCAGCAGATCAGGGTTCGGTCAGCCCCAGCATTTT	CASRSGFGQPQHF
TRBD1	TRBV5-1	.	TRBJ2-2	TGCGCCAGCAGCTGGACAGGGGGCGAGACCGGGGAGCTGTTTTTT	CASSWTGGETGELFF
.	TRBV7-3	few	TRBJ2-7	TGTGCCAGCAGCTTAGGCGGCGGTTTGGGGAAACCCTACGAGCAGTACTTC	CASSLGGGLGKPYEQYF